This T cell receptor beta chain comes out of a study of T cell clusters in autoimmune cytopenias. As for this clonotype: Its antigen is unidentified.

TRB amplification used around 0.25 ug of peripheral blood genomic DNA. Multiplex touch-down PCR amplified TRB using TRB-A and TRB-B pools in one tube. TCRdb reprocessed the multiplex PCR reads and stores each CDR3 protein as one record, lacking DNA. In all, the sample yields roughly 7,500 distinct CDR3 sequences. General study results and limits: TRB repertoire shifts in secondary cytopenia and chronic lymphocytic leukemia mostly reflected lymphoma, not autoimmunity. Primary autoimmune cytopenia patients appeared to lack physiological T cell clusters present in healthy donors. The T cell clusters were defined only in silico, without experimental functional validation. Compared with active autoimmune hepatitis patients, healthy donors showed about 2.7-fold more exclusive TRB clusters.

In germline, CDR1 is MNHEY, CDR2 SVGEGT. CDR3 length: 14 residues. This receptor was taken from a human donor with an autoimmune cytopenia or autoimmune hepatitis (not recorded which). Sequencing was carried out using peripheral blood. The chain recombines TRBV6-2 or TRBV6-3 with TRBJ1-3. The CDR3 reads CASTRPAPGNTIYF.